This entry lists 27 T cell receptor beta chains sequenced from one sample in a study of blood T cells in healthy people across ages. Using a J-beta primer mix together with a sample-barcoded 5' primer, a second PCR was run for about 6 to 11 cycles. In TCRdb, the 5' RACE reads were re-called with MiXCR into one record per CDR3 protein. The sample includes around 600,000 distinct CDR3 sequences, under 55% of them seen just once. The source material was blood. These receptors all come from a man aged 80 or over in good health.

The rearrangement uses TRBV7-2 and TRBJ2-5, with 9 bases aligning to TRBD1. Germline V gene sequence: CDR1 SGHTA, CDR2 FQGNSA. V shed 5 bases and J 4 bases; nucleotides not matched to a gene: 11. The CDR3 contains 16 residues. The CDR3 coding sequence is TGTGCCAGCAGCGACCGGGACAGGGCTCCTCGAGAGACCCAGTACTTC. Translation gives CASSDRDRAPRETQYF. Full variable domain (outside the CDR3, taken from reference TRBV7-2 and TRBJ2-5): GAGVSQSPSNKVTEKGKDVELRCDPISGHTALYWYRQSLGQGLEFLIYFQGNSAPDKSGLPSDRFSAERTGGSVSTLTIQRTQQEDSAVYLCASSDRDRAPRETQYFGPGTRLLVL.

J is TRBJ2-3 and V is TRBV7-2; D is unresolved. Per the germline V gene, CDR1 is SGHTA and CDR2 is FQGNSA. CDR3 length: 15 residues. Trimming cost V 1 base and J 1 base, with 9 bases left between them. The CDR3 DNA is TGTGCCAGCAGCTTAGTTATCGTCGGCACAGATACGCAGTATTTT. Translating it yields CASSLVIVGTDTQYF.

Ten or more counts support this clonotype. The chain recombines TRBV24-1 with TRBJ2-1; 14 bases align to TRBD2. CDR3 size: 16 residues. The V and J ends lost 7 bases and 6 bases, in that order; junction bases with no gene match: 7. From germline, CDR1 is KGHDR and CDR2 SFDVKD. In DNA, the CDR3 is TGTGCCACCAGAGGGACTAGCGGGAGACGTGGCAATGAGCAGTTCTTC. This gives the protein CATRGTSGRRGNEQFF.

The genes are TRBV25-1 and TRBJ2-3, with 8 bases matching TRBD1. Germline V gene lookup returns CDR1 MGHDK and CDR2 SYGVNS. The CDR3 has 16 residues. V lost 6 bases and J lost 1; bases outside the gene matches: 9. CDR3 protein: CASSSQGASGTDTQYF. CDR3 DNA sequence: TGTGCCAGCAGCTCTCAGGGGGCGAGTGGCACAGATACGCAGTATTTT.

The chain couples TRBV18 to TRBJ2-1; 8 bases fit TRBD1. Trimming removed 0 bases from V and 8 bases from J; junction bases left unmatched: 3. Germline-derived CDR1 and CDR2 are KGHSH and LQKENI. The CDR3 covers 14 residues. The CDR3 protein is CASSPPLTGDEQFF. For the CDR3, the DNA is TGTGCCAGCTCACCACCTTTGACAGGGGATGAGCAGTTCTTC.

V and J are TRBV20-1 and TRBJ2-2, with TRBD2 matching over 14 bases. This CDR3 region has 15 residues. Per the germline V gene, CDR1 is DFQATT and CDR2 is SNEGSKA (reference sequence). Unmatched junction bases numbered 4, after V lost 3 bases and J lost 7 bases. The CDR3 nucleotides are TGCAGTGCTAGTGGGACTAGCGGGAGTAGCGGGGAGCTGTTTTTT. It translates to CSASGTSGSSGELFF.

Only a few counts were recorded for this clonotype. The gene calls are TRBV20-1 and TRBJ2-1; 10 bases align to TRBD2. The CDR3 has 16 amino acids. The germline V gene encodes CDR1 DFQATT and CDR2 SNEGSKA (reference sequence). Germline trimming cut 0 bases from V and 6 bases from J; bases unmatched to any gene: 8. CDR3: CSARDFRAGGSNEQFF. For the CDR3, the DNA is TGCAGTGCTAGAGATTTCCGAGCGGGGGGGTCCAATGAGCAGTTCTTC.

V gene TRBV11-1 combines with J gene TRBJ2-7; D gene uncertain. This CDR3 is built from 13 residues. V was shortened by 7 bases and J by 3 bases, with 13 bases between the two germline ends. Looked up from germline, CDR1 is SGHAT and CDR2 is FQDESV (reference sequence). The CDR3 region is CASTDLLIYEQYF. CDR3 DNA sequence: TGTGCCAGCACTGACCTACTTATCTACGAGCAGTACTTC.

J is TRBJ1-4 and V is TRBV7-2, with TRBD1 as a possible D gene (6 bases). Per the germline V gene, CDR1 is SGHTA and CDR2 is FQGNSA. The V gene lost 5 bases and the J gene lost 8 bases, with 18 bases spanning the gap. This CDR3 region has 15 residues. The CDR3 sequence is CASSPQKGEGEKLFF. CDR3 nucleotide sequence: TGTGCCAGCAGCCCCCAAAAGGGGGAAGGCGAAAAACTGTTTTTT.

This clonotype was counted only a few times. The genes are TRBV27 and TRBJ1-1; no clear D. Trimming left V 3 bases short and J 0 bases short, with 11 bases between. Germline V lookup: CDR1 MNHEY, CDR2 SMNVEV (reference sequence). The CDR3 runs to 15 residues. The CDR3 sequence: CASSFGRQMNTEAFF. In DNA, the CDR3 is TGTGCCAGCAGTTTCGGTAGGCAGATGAACACTGAAGCTTTCTTT.

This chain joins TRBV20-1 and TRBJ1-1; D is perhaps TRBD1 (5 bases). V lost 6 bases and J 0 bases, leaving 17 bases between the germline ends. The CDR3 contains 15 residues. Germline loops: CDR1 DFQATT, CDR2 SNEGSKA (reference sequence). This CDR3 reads CSAKGPTPMNTEAFF. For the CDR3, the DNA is TGCAGTGCCAAGGGGCCTACCCCTATGAACACTGAAGCTTTCTTT.

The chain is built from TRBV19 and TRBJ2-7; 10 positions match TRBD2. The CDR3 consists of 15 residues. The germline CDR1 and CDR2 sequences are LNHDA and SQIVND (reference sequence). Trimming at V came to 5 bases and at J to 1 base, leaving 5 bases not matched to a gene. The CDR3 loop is CASSFQAGGSYEQYF. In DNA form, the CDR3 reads TGTGCCAGTAGTTTTCAAGCGGGAGGGTCCTACGAGCAGTACTTC. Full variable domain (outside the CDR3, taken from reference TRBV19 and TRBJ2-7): DGGITQSPKYLFRKEGQNVTLSCEQNLNHDAMYWYRQDPGQGLRLIYYSQIVNDFQKGDIAEGYSVSREKKESFPLTVTSAQKNPTAFYLCASSFQAGGSYEQYFGPGTRLTVT.

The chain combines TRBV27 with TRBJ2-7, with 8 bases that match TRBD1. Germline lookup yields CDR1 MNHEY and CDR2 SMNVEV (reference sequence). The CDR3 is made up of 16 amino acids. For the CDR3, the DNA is TGTGCAAGAGACAGGGGTAGGCTTAACGGGTTCTACGAGCAGTACTTC. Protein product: CARDRGRLNGFYEQYF.

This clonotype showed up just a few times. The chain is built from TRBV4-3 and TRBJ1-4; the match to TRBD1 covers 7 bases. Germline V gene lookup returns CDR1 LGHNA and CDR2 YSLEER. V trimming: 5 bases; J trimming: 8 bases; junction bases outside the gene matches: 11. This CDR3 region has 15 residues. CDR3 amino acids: CASSYRQGSVEKLFF. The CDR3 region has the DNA TGCGCCAGCAGCTACAGACAGGGTTCTGTAGAAAAACTGTTTTTT.

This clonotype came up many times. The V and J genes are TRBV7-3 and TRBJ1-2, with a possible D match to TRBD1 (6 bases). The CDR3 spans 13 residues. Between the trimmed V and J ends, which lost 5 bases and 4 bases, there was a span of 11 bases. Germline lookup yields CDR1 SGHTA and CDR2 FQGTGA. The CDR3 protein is CASSPGTSYGYTF. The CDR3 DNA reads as TGTGCCAGCAGCCCCGGGACATCCTATGGCTACACCTTC.

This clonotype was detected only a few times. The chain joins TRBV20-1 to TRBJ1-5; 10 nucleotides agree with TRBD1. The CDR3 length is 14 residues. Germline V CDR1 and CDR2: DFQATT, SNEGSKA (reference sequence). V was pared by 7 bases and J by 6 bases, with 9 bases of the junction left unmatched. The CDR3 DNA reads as TGCAGTGTCTCAGGGACAGGGGTGGGTCAGCCCCAGCATTTT. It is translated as CSVSGTGVGQPQHF.

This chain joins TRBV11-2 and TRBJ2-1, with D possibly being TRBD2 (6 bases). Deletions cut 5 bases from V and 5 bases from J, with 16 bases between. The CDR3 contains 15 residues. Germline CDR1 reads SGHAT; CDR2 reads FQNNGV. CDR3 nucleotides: TGTGCCAGCAGCCCCAAGCGGGCGAACAACAATGAGCAGTTCTTC. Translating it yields CASSPKRANNNEQFF. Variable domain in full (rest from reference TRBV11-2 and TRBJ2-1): EAGVAQSPRYKIIEKRQSVAFWCNPISGHATLYWYQQILGQGPKLLIQFQNNGVVDDSQLPKDRFSAERLKGVDSTLKIQPAKLEDSAVYLCASSPKRANNNEQFFGPGTRLTVL.

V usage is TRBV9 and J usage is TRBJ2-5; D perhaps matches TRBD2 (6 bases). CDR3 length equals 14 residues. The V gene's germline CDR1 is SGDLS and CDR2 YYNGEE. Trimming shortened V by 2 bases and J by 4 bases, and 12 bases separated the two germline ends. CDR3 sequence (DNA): TGTGCCAGCAGCGTCCGGGCGGGATCAGAGACCCAGTACTTC. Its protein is CASSVRAGSETQYF.

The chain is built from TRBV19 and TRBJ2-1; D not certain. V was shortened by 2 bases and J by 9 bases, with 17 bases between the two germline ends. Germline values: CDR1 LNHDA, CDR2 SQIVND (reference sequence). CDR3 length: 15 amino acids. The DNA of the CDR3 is TGTGCCAGTAGTATATCGGCAGGCCGATCGGGTGAGCAGTTCTTC. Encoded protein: CASSISAGRSGEQFF.

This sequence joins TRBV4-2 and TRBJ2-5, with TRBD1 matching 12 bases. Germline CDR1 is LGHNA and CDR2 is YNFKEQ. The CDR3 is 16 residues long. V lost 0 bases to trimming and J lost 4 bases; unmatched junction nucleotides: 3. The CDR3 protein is CASSQEWGQGAETQYF. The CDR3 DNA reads TGTGCCAGCAGCCAAGAATGGGGACAGGGGGCAGAGACCCAGTACTTC.

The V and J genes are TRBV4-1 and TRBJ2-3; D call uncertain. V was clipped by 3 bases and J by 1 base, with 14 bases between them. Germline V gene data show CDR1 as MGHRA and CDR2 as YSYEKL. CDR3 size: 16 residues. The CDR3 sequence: CASSHRLLAGTDTQYF. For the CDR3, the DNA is TGCGCCAGCAGCCATAGGCTATTAGCAGGCACAGATACGCAGTATTTT.

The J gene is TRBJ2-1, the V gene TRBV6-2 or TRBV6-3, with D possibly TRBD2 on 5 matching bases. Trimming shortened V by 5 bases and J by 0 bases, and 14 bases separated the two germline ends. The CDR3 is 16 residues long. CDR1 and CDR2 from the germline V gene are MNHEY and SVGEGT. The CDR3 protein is CASSVSRGVSYNEQFF. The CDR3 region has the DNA TGTGCCAGCAGTGTTTCCCGGGGAGTCTCCTACAATGAGCAGTTCTTC.

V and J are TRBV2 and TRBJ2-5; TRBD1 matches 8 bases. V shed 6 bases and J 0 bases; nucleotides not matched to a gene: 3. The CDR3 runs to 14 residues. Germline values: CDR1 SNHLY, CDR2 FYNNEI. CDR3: CASRTGAYQETQYF. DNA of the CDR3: TGTGCCAGCAGGACAGGGGCGTACCAAGAGACCCAGTACTTC.

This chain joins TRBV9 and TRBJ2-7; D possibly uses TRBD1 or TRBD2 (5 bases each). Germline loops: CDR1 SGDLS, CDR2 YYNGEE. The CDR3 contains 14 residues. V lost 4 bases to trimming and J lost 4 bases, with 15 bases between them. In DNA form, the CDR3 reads TGTGCCAGCAGCCTAGGGACGGTTGGGTACGAGCAGTACTTC. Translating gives CASSLGTVGYEQYF.

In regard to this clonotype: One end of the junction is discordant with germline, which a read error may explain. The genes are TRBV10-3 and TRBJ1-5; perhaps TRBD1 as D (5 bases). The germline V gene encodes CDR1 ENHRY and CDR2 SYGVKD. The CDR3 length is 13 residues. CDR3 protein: CAIRRGSNQPQHF. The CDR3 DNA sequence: TGTGCCATCAGAAGGGGTAGCAACCAGCCCCAGCATTTT.

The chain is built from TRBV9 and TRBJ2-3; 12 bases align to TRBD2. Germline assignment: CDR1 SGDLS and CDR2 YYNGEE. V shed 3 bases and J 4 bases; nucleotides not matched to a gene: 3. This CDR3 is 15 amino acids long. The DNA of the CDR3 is TGTGCCAGCAGCGCGACTAGCGGGAGTGCAGATACGCAGTATTTT. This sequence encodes CASSATSGSADTQYF.

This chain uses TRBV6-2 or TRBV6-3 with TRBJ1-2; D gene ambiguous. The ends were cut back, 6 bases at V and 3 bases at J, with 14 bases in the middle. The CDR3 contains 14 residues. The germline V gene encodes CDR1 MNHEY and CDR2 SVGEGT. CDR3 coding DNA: TGTGCCAGCAGGGGCGAGGGCGCGTACTATGGCTACACCTTC. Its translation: CASRGEGAYYGYTF.